The 16 T cell receptor beta chains reported below all come from one sample, sequenced in a study of T cell changes during pregnancy in multiple sclerosis. Sequenced by immunoSEQ multiplex PCR; TCRdb stores in-frame clones only, minus some. The sample includes 30,000 to 40,000 clones, 85% to 95% of them seen just once. Here the sequenced sample was CD4+ T cells from peripheral blood mononuclear cells, taken in the third trimester of pregnancy. The receptors were gathered from a female donor in good health, enrolled as a control in a pregnancy study.

This chain connects TRBV18 to TRBJ1-1, with D perhaps matching TRBD1 (6 bases). Looked up from germline, CDR1 is KGHSH and CDR2 is LQKENI. The CDR3 loop spans 12 amino acids. Trimming removed 6 bases from V and 7 bases from J, with 12 bases in between. The CDR3 spells CASSPRTDEAFF. CDR3 nucleotides: TGTGCCAGCTCCCCCCGGACAGATGAAGCTTTCTTT.

This sequence joins TRBV16 and TRBJ2-7; a possible D gene is TRBD2 (6 bases). V was cut by 1 base and J by 4 bases, with 11 bases left in between. The CDR3 runs to 14 residues. Germline assignment: CDR1 KGHSY and CDR2 FQNENV. This CDR3 reads CASSQYGGKYEQYF. CDR3 DNA: TGTGCCAGCAGCCAATATGGAGGGAAGTACGAGCAGTACTTC.

The V and J genes are TRBV5-1 and TRBJ2-7; weak D call: TRBD2 (6 bases). Trimming shortened V by 0 bases and J by 0 bases, and 13 bases separated the two germline ends. The length of the CDR3 is 16 residues. Germline V gene data show CDR1 as SGHRS and CDR2 as YFSETQ. CDR3 nucleotide sequence: TGCGCCAGCAGCTTGGCCCAGGGAGGTGCCTCCTACGAGCAGTACTTC. Translated, it gives CASSLAQGGASYEQYF.

The chain is built from TRBV28 and TRBJ2-1; D is ambiguous. With 5 bases removed from V and 0 bases from J, the gap between germline ends came to 11 bases. Germline CDR1 is MDHEN and CDR2 is SYDVKM. This CDR3 has 15 residues. The CDR3 DNA follows: TGTGCCAGCAGTCCAAACCTGAGCTCCTACAATGAGCAGTTCTTC. Translation: CASSPNLSSYNEQFF.

The chain is built from TRBV6-5 and TRBJ2-5; a possible D gene is TRBD2 (7 bases). This CDR3 has 14 residues. V was pared by 2 bases and J by 2 bases, with 9 bases between. The germline V gene encodes CDR1 MNHEY and CDR2 SVGAGI. The CDR3 sequence is CASSYRGGQETQYF. The CDR3 DNA follows: TGTGCCAGCAGTTACAGGGGGGGTCAAGAGACCCAGTACTTC.

This clone was picked up a small number of times. The J gene is TRBJ1-5, the V gene TRBV27, with 11 bases aligning to TRBD1. The CDR3 extends over 18 amino acids. Trimming took 1 base from V and 6 from J; bases not matched to a gene: 11. CDR1 and CDR2 from the germline V gene are MNHEY and SMNVEV (reference sequence). CDR3 in amino acids: CASSLYRTGGARGQPQHF. The CDR3 DNA sequence: TGTGCCAGCAGTTTATACAGGACAGGGGGCGCAAGGGGTCAGCCCCAGCATTTT.

V usage is TRBV30 and J usage is TRBJ1-6, with 9 nucleotides matching TRBD1. J was trimmed by 8 bases and V by 1 base; bases with no gene match: 6. The germline V gene encodes CDR1 GTSNPN and CDR2 SVGIG (reference sequence). The CDR3 runs to 15 residues. The CDR3 nucleotides are TGTGCCTGGAGTGAAGGGGGGACAGGGTATTCACCCCTCCACTTT. Translated: CAWSEGGTGYSPLHF.

The CDR3 region is CASSPLGGSRGNTEAFF. Here the CDR3 DNA reads TGTGCCAGCTCACCATTAGGGGGTTCCCGAGGGAACACTGAAGCTTTCTTT. The gene calls are TRBV18 and TRBJ1-1; a weak D match, TRBD1 (6 bases). Germline V gene lookup returns CDR1 KGHSH and CDR2 LQKENI. This CDR3 is built from 17 residues. Deletions cut 2 bases from V and 1 base from J, with 17 bases between.

This chain joins TRBV28 and TRBJ2-7; 8 bases match TRBD2. V gave up 4 bases and J gave up 4 bases; unmatched junction bases: 12. Germline CDR1 reads MDHEN; CDR2 reads SYDVKM. The CDR3 covers 16 residues. In nucleotides, the CDR3 is TGTGCCAGCAGTTCCTACCAAGGTAGCGGGAAATACGAGCAGTACTTC. Translated, it gives CASSSYQGSGKYEQYF.

The chain couples TRBV2 to TRBJ2-1, with 15 nucleotides matching TRBD2. The CDR3 has 15 residues. V trimming: 5 bases; J trimming: 8 bases; junction bases outside the gene matches: 4. The germline V gene has CDR1 SNHLY and CDR2 FYNNEI. The CDR3 loop reads CASSLGLAGGHEQFF. Written as DNA, the CDR3 is TGTGCCAGCAGTCTTGGACTAGCGGGGGGGCATGAGCAGTTCTTC.

This chain connects TRBV5-1 to TRBJ2-2; 14 positions match TRBD2. The CDR3 totals 16 residues. With 4 bases clipped from V and 4 bases from J, the junction kept 3 bases outside the gene matches. Germline V CDR1 and CDR2: SGHRS, YFSETQ. The CDR3 sequence: CASSLGLAGVTGELFF. CDR3 DNA sequence: TGCGCCAGCAGCCTGGGACTAGCGGGGGTCACCGGGGAGCTGTTTTTT.

This clone occurred once. CDR3 residues: CASGEGGTGHEQYF. CDR3 in DNA: TGTGCCAGTGGGGAAGGGGGAACGGGCCACGAGCAGTACTTC. The chain recombines TRBV19 with TRBJ2-7; weak D call: TRBD1 (6 bases). Germline V gene sequence: CDR1 LNHDA, CDR2 SQIVND (reference sequence). Trimming shortened V by 8 bases and J by 5 bases, and 19 bases separated the two germline ends. The CDR3 runs to 14 residues.

The DNA of the CDR3 is TGTGCCAGTAGTCCGAACCCCGGGGGTGCTGAAGCTTTCTTT. It codes for CASSPNPGGAEAFF. The chain recombines TRBV19 with TRBJ1-1, with TRBD1 as a possible D gene (5 bases). The CDR3 loop spans 14 amino acids. Per germline, CDR1 LNHDA and CDR2 SQIVND (reference sequence). Trimming pared 5 bases from V and 6 bases from J, leaving 16 bases between. Combining the CDR3 with reference TRBV19 and TRBJ1-1 gives the whole variable domain DGGITQSPKYLFRKEGQNVTLSCEQNLNHDAMYWYRQDPGQGLRLIYYSQIVNDFQKGDIAEGYSVSREKKESFPLTVTSAQKNPTAFYLCASSPNPGGAEAFFGQGTRLTVV.

The chain links TRBV20-1 to TRBJ1-1; D unclear. Trimming left V 7 bases short and J 0 bases short, with 6 bases between. Germline V CDR1 and CDR2: DFQATT, SNEGSKA (reference sequence). The CDR3 sequence is 11 residues long. DNA for the CDR3: TGCAGTGGTAATTTGAACACTGAAGCTTTCTTT. This sequence encodes CSGNLNTEAFF.

The chain recombines TRBV4-1 with TRBJ2-7, with D possibly TRBD2 on 6 matching bases. Trimming left V 4 bases short and J 5 bases short, with 21 bases between. From germline, CDR1 is MGHRA and CDR2 YSYEKL. The CDR3 contains 16 residues. This CDR3 is CASSPGLLAPRDEQYF. In DNA, the CDR3 is TGCGCCAGCAGCCCGGGACTCCTAGCCCCTCGCGACGAGCAGTACTTC.

This rearrangement joins TRBV4-1 to TRBJ2-1; TRBD2 matches 10 bases. The ends lost 3 bases at V and 0 bases at J; junction bases unmatched: 8. The V gene's germline CDR1 is MGHRA and CDR2 YSYEKL. This CDR3 spans 18 amino acids. The CDR3 DNA follows: TGCGCCAGCAGCCAGGCCGTACTAGCGGGGAGCTCCTACAATGAGCAGTTCTTC. Amino acid sequence: CASSQAVLAGSSYNEQFF.